This is a list of T cell receptor beta chains from one sample in a study of early T cells in non-severe SARS-CoV-2 infection. TCRdb re-called the 5' RACE reads with MiXCR, one entry per CDR3 protein. The table includes about 56,000 distinct CDR3 sequences, about 15% detected once. The sample consisted of whole blood, taken at baseline. The receptors stem from an adult who was a healthcare worker with PCR-confirmed SARS-CoV-2 infection or an uninfected control (not recorded which). CDR3s leave out the opening cysteine and the closing phenylalanine or tryptophan. For some rows the clone size is stated as once, few or many, or as a class when expanded; others skip it.

v_gene: TRBV5-1; abundance: -; j_gene: TRBJ2-7; CDR3aa: ASSSASYEQY
v_gene: TRBV20-1; abundance: few; j_gene: TRBJ2-3; CDR3aa: SANDPSGDTQY
v_gene: TRBV4-2; abundance: -; j_gene: TRBJ1-5; CDR3aa: ASSQDGDFSNQPQH
v_gene: TRBV20-1; abundance: few; j_gene: TRBJ2-1; CDR3aa: SVSGRGYNEQF
v_gene: TRBV6-4; abundance: -; j_gene: TRBJ1-1; CDR3aa: ASSVRVGTEAF
v_gene: TRBV6-6; abundance: many; j_gene: TRBJ2-1; CDR3aa: ASRVRLDYNEQF
v_gene: TRBV7-9; abundance: -; j_gene: TRBJ2-5; CDR3aa: ASSLAELAGAAETQY
v_gene: TRBV5-1; abundance: -; j_gene: TRBJ2-3; CDR3aa: ASSFSVMVTDTQY
v_gene: TRBV28; abundance: few; j_gene: TRBJ1-1; CDR3aa: ASSSGGAEAF
v_gene: TRBV6-6; abundance: -; j_gene: TRBJ2-7; CDR3aa: ASSYGAGAYEQY
v_gene: TRBV3-1; abundance: -; j_gene: TRBJ2-5; CDR3aa: ASSQAGTEETQY
v_gene: TRBV11-2; abundance: few; j_gene: TRBJ2-5; CDR3aa: ASSLERGVRQETQY
v_gene: TRBV20-1; abundance: many; j_gene: TRBJ2-3; CDR3aa: SASSSSGGYTDTQY
v_gene: TRBV5-1; abundance: many; j_gene: TRBJ2-3; CDR3aa: ASSFGATDTQY
v_gene: TRBV7-6; abundance: few; j_gene: TRBJ2-1; CDR3aa: ASSPMGGTTNEQF
v_gene: TRBV12-3/TRBV12-4; abundance: -; j_gene: TRBJ2-2; CDR3aa: ASSPDRGATGELF
v_gene: TRBV2; abundance: few; j_gene: TRBJ2-4; CDR3aa: ASSEGAGIQY
v_gene: TRBV5-1; abundance: few; j_gene: TRBJ2-1; CDR3aa: ASSLIKGGTLGSYNEQF